The 16 T cell receptor beta chains presented below share a single source sample, sequenced in a study of vaccination and CD4 T cells after COVID-19. Treatment of the sample: approximately nine-day PBMC culture with coronavirus spike peptide pools or control peptides (ViraFEST assay). Sequence data for DNA of cultured CD4+ T cells were generated by the Oncomine TCR Beta short-read assay. TCRdb processed the PCR reads anew with MiXCR; each CDR3 protein has one entry. Among 20,000 or so distinct CDR3 sequences, approximately 48% were seen once, and the ten largest hold about 5%. These receptors are not linked to any known antigen. The specimen was CD4+ T cells from blood, cultured in vitro. These receptors were taken from a human donor who had recovered from COVID-19.

The rearrangement links TRBV27 to TRBJ2-7; 7 positions agree with TRBD1. The J segment lost 2 bases and the V segment lost 5 bases, leaving 3 bases of the junction unmatched. In germline, CDR1 is MNHEY, CDR2 SMNVEV (reference sequence). The CDR3 length is 13 residues. The CDR3 DNA sequence: TGTGCCAGCAGTCCGGGACAGACCTACGAGCAGTACTTC. Translated: CASSPGQTYEQYF.

As to this clonotype: The junction departs from the called germline gene at one end, perhaps through a read error. The chain links TRBV7-2 to TRBJ2-1; D unresolved. CDR1 and CDR2 from the germline V gene are SGHTA and FQGNSA. The CDR3 totals 15 residues. The CDR3 reads CASSQDPAGHNEQFF. The CDR3 DNA sequence: TGCGCCAGCAGCCAAGACCCGGCCGGGCACAATGAGCAGTTCTTC.

The CDR3 region is CASSLSGRSYEQYF. The CDR3 DNA reads TGCGCCAGCAGCCTAAGCGGGAGATCCTACGAGCAGTACTTC. The chain uses TRBV5-1 and TRBJ2-7, with TRBD2 matching 8 bases. From germline, CDR1 is SGHRS and CDR2 YFSETQ. This CDR3 comprises 14 residues. V trimming: 4 bases; J trimming: 1 base; junction bases outside the gene matches: 4.

This chain uses TRBV10-3 with TRBJ1-5; 8 bases match TRBD1. Germline V gene sequence: CDR1 ENHRY, CDR2 SYGVKD. The CDR3 length is 16 residues. The V segment lost 6 bases and the J segment 0 bases; nucleotides outside the gene matches: 7. The CDR3 reads CAISPQDRGSNQPQHF. DNA for the CDR3: TGTGCCATCAGCCCCCAAGACAGGGGTAGCAATCAGCCCCAGCATTTT.

This chain links TRBV20-1 with TRBJ1-5; tentative D call: TRBD1 (5 bases). This CDR3 has 14 amino acids. V was cut by 3 bases and J by 2 bases, with 11 bases left in between. Germline V gene sequence: CDR1 DFQATT, CDR2 SNEGSKA (reference sequence). Here the CDR3 DNA reads TGCAGTGCTAGTTCCGGGGGAGGCAATCAGCCCCAGCATTTT. Translation gives CSASSGGGNQPQHF.

The chain couples TRBV12-3 or TRBV12-4 to TRBJ1-2, with D possibly matching TRBD1 (6 bases). The CDR3 extends over 14 amino acids. V was clipped by 7 bases and J by 4 bases, with 16 bases between them. DNA for the CDR3: TGTGCCAGCACCCCGGGTGGGGGCCTCTATGGCTACACCTTC. Protein product: CASTPGGGLYGYTF.

This clonotype turned up a few times. The V call is TRBV7-3, the J call TRBJ1-6; no reliable D call. V lost 5 bases and J 3 bases, leaving 11 bases between the germline ends. This CDR3 spans 15 amino acids. Germline-derived CDR1 and CDR2 are SGHTA and FQGTGA. CDR3 sequence reads: CASSPYSIYNSPLHF. The CDR3 DNA reads TGTGCCAGCAGCCCCTACAGCATCTATAATTCACCCCTCCACTTT. The full variable domain, in which reference TRBV7-3 and TRBJ1-6 provide the parts outside the CDR3, is GAGVSQTPSNKVTEKGKYVELRCDPISGHTALYWYRQSLGQGPEFLIYFQGTGAADDSGLPNDRFFAVRPEGSVSTLKIQRTERGDSAVYLCASSPYSIYNSPLHFGNGTRLTVT.

The rearrangement joins TRBV19 to TRBJ2-5; TRBD1 might be the D (6 bases). Germline-derived CDR1 and CDR2 are LNHDA and SQIVND (reference sequence). The CDR3 runs to 13 residues. Trimming took 5 bases from V and 2 from J, leaving 9 bases between them. The DNA of the CDR3 is TGTGCCAGTAGTGCACAGGGACAAGAGACCCAGTACTTC. Translation: CASSAQGQETQYF.

V gene TRBV7-9 combines with J gene TRBJ2-2, with D maybe TRBD2 (5 bases). V lost 3 bases, J lost 5 bases, and 16 bases lay in between. The CDR3 is 16 amino acids. CDR1 and CDR2 (germline): SEHNR, FQNEAQ (reference sequence). CDR3 DNA sequence: TGTGCCAGCAGCTTGGGGTTGAGGGAGAGGACCGGGGAGCTGTTTTTT. Translated, it gives CASSLGLRERTGELFF.

This clonotype was found a few times. The chain recombines TRBV19 with TRBJ2-5, with 10 bases aligning to TRBD1. The ends lost 1 base at V and 4 bases at J; junction bases unmatched: 0. CDR1 is LNHDA and CDR2 is SQIVND in the germline V gene (reference sequence). The CDR3 loop spans 14 amino acids. CDR3 nucleotide sequence: TGTGCCAGTAGTATAGGGGACAGGGGAGAGACCCAGTACTTC. Amino acid sequence: CASSIGDRGETQYF.

This chain connects TRBV6-1 to TRBJ2-7; 7 bases map to TRBD1. Germline V gives CDR1 MNHNS, CDR2 SASEGT. The CDR3 is made up of 12 amino acids. V lost 10 bases, J lost 2 bases, and 5 bases stayed unmatched. In DNA, the CDR3 is TGTGCCACCAGGACAGGCGCCTACGAGCAGTACTTC. Its protein product is CATRTGAYEQYF.

The CDR3 sequence: CASSQVAGGNNEQFF. CDR3 DNA sequence: TGTGCCAGCAGCCAAGTAGCGGGAGGTAACAATGAGCAGTTCTTC. The rearrangement joins TRBV7-3 to TRBJ2-1; 10 bases match TRBD2. The CDR3 loop spans 15 amino acids. With 5 bases clipped from V and 5 bases from J, the junction kept 6 bases outside the gene matches. Germline CDR1 reads SGHTA; CDR2 reads FQGTGA.

A remark on this clonotype: Sequence at one end of the junction differs from germline and may be a read error. The V and J genes are TRBV11-3 and TRBJ2-2; 8 positions match TRBD1. The CDR3 loop spans 15 amino acids. Germline assignment: CDR1 SGHNT and CDR2 YENEEA. CDR3 coding DNA: TGTGCCAGCAGCCCTCGGACAGGGAACGCCGGGGAGCTGTTTTTT. Residues: CASSPRTGNAGELFF.

This clonotype was seen a few times. The gene calls are TRBV7-2 and TRBJ2-3; D not resolved. The CDR3 extends over 17 amino acids. Trimming removed 0 bases at V and 1 base at J, with 14 bases between. The germline CDR1 and CDR2 sequences are SGHTA and FQGNSA. CDR3 sequence reads: CASSLAVGSSRTDTQYF. CDR3 nucleotides: TGTGCCAGCAGCTTAGCGGTAGGCTCCTCGCGCACAGATACGCAGTATTTT.

The rearrangement uses TRBV6-1 and TRBJ1-2; TRBD1 matches at 9 bases. V was pared by 6 bases and J by 3 bases, with 8 bases of the junction left unmatched. Germline values: CDR1 MNHNS, CDR2 SASEGT. This CDR3 has 15 amino acids. The CDR3: CASSAPGQGYYGYTF. In nucleotides, the CDR3 is TGTGCCAGCAGCGCACCGGGACAGGGTTACTATGGCTACACCTTC.

The V and J genes are TRBV19 and TRBJ1-1; 11 bases agree with TRBD1. The germline CDR1 and CDR2 sequences are LNHDA and SQIVND (reference sequence). Trimming took 4 bases from V and 4 from J; bases not matched to a gene: 8. This CDR3 is 16 amino acids long. CDR3 bases: TGTGCCAGTAGTAGAAGAACCGGGACAGGGGGCACTGAAGCTTTCTTT. It translates to CASSRRTGTGGTEAFF.